The present TCR beta chain was sequenced within a study of a mutant IDH1 vaccine in newly diagnosed glioma (dated by TCRdb to the early 2020s). Regarding the complete study: Eight vaccinations were administered to patients in weeks 1, 3, 5, 7, 11, 15, 19 and 23, corresponding to visits V03 through V10. In the chemotherapy-containing groups, vaccination started alongside temozolomide cycles, whereas in patients who had radiotherapy alone it started 4-6 weeks after radiotherapy. Of the roughly 33 treated patients, around 62% were male and around 38% were female, and a mean age of approximately 40 years was recorded. Prior to enrollment, standard therapy consisting of radiotherapy alone, temozolomide alone, or radiochemotherapy with temozolomide had been administered to patients, with the combination being received by most patients. Peripheral blood was drawn at six visits: V03 (baseline), V05, V07, V10, V12 and V13. For exploratory analyses, longitudinal TCRB deep sequencing was carried out in more than 20 treated patients wherever samples were available. The investigation overall reported the following: Across multiple MHC alleles, vaccine-induced immune responses were seen in approximately 93% of patients. Selection of PBMC samples for TCRB deep sequencing was based on availability. It was noted by the authors that analyses of patient blood samples could not be reproduced owing to sample limitations. Changes in the top peripheral T cell clonotypes picked up by TCRB sequencing did not appear to be linked to pseudoprogression.

Notes on this clone: Which antigen it targets is not known. Nothing much larger sits one base from this clone, and base qualities are not available.

Spanning cysteine to phenylalanine, the CDR3 consists of 15 amino acids. Only the CDR3 DNA stays, 45 bases, in frame from base 1. Via the germline V gene, CDR1 is MNHEY and CDR2 SVGAGI. V loses 4 bases of germline sequence and J loses 3 bases, and the interval between the two ends is 15 bases. The library came from the immunoSEQ multiplex PCR assay. The hsTCRB Kit was used according to the manufacturer's protocol to amplify rearranged TCR beta chain sequences. An Illumina MiSeq was used to sequence the TCRB libraries. Per the source publication's procedure: Demultiplexing, trimming and gene mapping were performed with the kit vendor's proprietary platform. Imported from immuneACCESS, the table was reduced by TCRdb to in-frame sequences with V and J called. These copies leave out some clones; in studies compared against another copy, an unresolved V gene accounts for under half, and the cause of the remainder is not known. V and J calls plus clone size are reproduced from that table; the DNA served to infer D and trimming. For this sample there are 58,000 or so clones; about 89% appear just once. Clones ranked in the top ten supply 1.1% to 1.5% of the sample.

The time point label for this specimen denotes: week 23, last vaccination. Each vaccine dose, consisting of 300 ug of a 20-mer mutant IDH1 peptide in Montanide, was administered subcutaneously with topical imiquimod. Donors had newly diagnosed WHO grade 3 or 4 IDH1-mutant astrocytomas with loss of nuclear ATRX. The samples were drawn from NOA16, a multicentre, single-arm, open-label phase I trial in Germany that tested a mutant IDH1 peptide vaccine in humans for the first time. Genomic DNA for TCRB sequencing was extracted from EDTA blood using the DNeasy Blood and Tissue Kit. The sequenced sample was PBMCs, obtained from a glioma patient whose treatment included an IDH1 peptide vaccine. Recombination joined TRBV6-5 with TRBJ1-1; the D segment could be TRBD1, given 5 matching bases. This clonotype originated in a man in his forties with glioma. The CDR3 reads as follows: CASSSGANADTEAFF. The DNA sequence reads TGTGCCAGCAGTTCCGGGGCTAATGCGGACACTGAAGCTTTCTTT.